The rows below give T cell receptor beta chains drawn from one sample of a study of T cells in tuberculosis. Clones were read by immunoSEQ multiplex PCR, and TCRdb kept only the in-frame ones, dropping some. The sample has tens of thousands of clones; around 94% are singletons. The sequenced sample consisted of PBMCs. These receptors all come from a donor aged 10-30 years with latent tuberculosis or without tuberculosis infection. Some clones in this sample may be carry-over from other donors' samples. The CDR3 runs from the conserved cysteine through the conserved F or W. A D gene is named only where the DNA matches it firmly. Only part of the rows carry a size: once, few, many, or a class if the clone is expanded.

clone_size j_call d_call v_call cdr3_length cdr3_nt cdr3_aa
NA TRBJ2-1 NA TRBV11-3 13 TGTGCCAGCAGCTTGTACTCCGACAATGAGCAGTTCTTC CASSLYSDNEQFF
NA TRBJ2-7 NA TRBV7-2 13 TGTGCCAGCAGCTTAGCGGGGGGAAACGAGCAGTACTTC CASSLAGGNEQYF
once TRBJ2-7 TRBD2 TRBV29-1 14 TGCAGCGTTGCTGGACTAGCCCTCCCCTACGAGCAGTACTTC CSVAGLALPYEQYF
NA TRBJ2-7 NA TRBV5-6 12 TGTGCCAGCAGCTTGGACAGGGTCGAGCAGTACTTC CASSLDRVEQYF
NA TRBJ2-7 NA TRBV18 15 TGTGCCAGCTCACCAGGGGCGCGGGGTCCCTACGAGCAGTACTTC CASSPGARGPYEQYF
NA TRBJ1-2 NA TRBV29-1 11 TGCAGCGTTCCGGACAGCTATGGCTACACCTTC CSVPDSYGYTF
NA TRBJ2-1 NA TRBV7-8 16 TGTGCCAGCAGCTTAGTTATCAGGGGCTCCTACAATGAGCAGTTCTTC CASSLVIRGSYNEQFF
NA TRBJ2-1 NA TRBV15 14 TGTGCCACCAGCAGAGGTACAGGTGGATTTGAGCAGTTCTTC CATSRGTGGFEQFF
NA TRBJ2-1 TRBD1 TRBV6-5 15 TGTGCCAGCAGTTTAGACAGGGGCTCCTACAATGAGCAGTTCTTC CASSLDRGSYNEQFF
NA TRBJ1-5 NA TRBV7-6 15 TGTGCCAGCAGTTTGCTTCAGGGAAGCAATCAGCCCCAGCATTTT CASSLLQGSNQPQHF
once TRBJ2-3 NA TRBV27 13 TGTGCCAGCAGTTTACGCCCGGCAGATACGCAGTATTTT CASSLRPADTQYF
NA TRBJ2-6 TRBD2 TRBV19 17 TGTGCCAGTAGCAGGACTAGCCCTCGGACTGGGGCCAACGTCCTGACTTTC CASSRTSPRTGANVLTF
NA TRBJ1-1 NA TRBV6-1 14 TGTGCCAGCGCAAAGCTAGCCCCCTCCGCTGAAGCTTTCTTT CASAKLAPSAEAFF
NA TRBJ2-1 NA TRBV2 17 TGTGCCAGCAGCATGCGCTACTCGCGAACTTTGAACAATGAGCAGTTCTTC CASSMRYSRTLNNEQFF
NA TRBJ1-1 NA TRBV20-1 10 TGCAGTGCTAGGGGCACGGAAGCTTTCTTT CSARGTEAFF
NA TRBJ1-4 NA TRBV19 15 TGTGCCAGTAGGGACAGACCTACAACTAATGAAAAACTGTTTTTT CASRDRPTTNEKLFF
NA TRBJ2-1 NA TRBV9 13 TGTGCCAGCAGCGTCCACTACTACAATGAGCAGTTCTTC CASSVHYYNEQFF
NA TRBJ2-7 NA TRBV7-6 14 TGTGCCAGCAGCTTAGACCGGGGTAACTACGAGCAGTACTTC CASSLDRGNYEQYF
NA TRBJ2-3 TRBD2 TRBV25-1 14 TGTGCCAGCAGCCCGCGGGGGGGCACAGATACGCAGTATTTT CASSPRGGTDTQYF
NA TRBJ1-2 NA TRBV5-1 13 TGCGCCAGCAGCGTCAACAGCCCCCATGGCTACACCTTC CASSVNSPHGYTF
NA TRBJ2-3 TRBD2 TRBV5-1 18 TGCGCCAGCAGCTTGGCCCCCCTAGCGGGAGGGAGGACAGATACGCAGTATTTT CASSLAPLAGGRTDTQYF
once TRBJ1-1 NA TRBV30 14 TGTGCCTGGATTCCGGATTCGGGGAACACTGAAGCTTTCTTT CAWIPDSGNTEAFF
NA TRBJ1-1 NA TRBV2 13 TGTGCCAGCAGTGAAGGACAGTCCACTGAAGCTTTCTTT CASSEGQSTEAFF
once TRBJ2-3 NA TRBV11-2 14 TGTGCCAGCAGCCAGCTCGCGAGGGCAGATACGCAGTATTTT CASSQLARADTQYF
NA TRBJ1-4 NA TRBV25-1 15 TGTGCCAGCAGTGAATTTCCGGGAACTAATGAAAAACTGTTTTTT CASSEFPGTNEKLFF
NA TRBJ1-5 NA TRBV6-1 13 TGTGCCAGCAGTGACCTACAGGGACAGCCCCAGCATTTT CASSDLQGQPQHF
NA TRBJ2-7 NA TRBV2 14 TGTGCCAGCAGTGAAGCACGTTACACCTACGAGCAGTACTTC CASSEARYTYEQYF
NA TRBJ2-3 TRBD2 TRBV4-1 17 TGCGCCAGCAGCCAACCTTTGTCGCGGGGGTTGGCAGATACGCAGTATTTT CASSQPLSRGLADTQYF
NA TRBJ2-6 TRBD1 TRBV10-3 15 TGTGCCATCAACAGGGGGGACTCTGGGGCCAACGTCCTGACTTTC CAINRGDSGANVLTF
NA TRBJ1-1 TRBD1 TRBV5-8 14 TGTGCCAGCAGCTTGGAACAGGGGCGGACTGAAGCTTTCTTT CASSLEQGRTEAFF
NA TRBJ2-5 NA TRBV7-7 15 TGTGCTAGCAGCTCTGGGGGCTCTCAGTGGGGGACCCAGTACTTC CASSSGGSQWGTQYF
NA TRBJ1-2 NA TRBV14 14 TGTGCCAGCAGCCAAGAATTAACGGTGGATGGCTACACCTTC CASSQELTVDGYTF
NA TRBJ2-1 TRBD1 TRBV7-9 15 TGTGCCAGCAGCCTACCGACAGGGGTGGTCAATGAGCAGTTCTTC CASSLPTGVVNEQFF
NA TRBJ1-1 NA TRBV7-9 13 TGTGCCAGCAGCTTACTTCGACAGGCTGAAGCTTTCTTT CASSLLRQAEAFF
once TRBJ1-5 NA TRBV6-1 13 TGTGCCAGCAGCGTCAGGTTCAATCAGCCCCAGCATTTT CASSVRFNQPQHF
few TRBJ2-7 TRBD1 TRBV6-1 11 TGTGCCACAGGACAGGGGGTTGAGCAGTACTTC CATGQGVEQYF
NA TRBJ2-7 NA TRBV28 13 TGTGCCAGCAGTCCCCAGGGTACCTACGAGCAGTACTTC CASSPQGTYEQYF
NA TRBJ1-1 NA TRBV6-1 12 TGTGCCAGCAGTGCAGGCCAGGGAGGAGCTTTCTTT CASSAGQGGAFF
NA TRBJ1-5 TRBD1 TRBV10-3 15 TGTGCCATCAGTGAGCCCGGGACAGGGGTTCAGCCCCAGCATTTT CAISEPGTGVQPQHF
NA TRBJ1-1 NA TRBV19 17 TGTGCCAGTAGCCTAAGATCTCGGGGGGCCATGAACACTGAAGCTTTCTTT CASSLRSRGAMNTEAFF
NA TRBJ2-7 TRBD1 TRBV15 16 TGTGCCACCGCACGACGAGGGGGCATGTTAGCCTACGAGCAGTACTTC CATARRGGMLAYEQYF
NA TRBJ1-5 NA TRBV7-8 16 TGTGCCAGCAGCACCCGCCGGGGCGGGGTTACTCAGCCCCAGCATTTT CASSTRRGGVTQPQHF
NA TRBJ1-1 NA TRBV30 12 TGTGCCTTGCAGACGGGGAACACTGAAGCTTTCTTT CALQTGNTEAFF
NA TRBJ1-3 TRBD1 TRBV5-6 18 TGTGCCAGCAGCCTGGGGACAGGGTGGATTTCTATTGGAAACACCATATATTTT CASSLGTGWISIGNTIYF
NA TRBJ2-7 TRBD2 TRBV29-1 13 TGCAGCGTCAGACTAGCGGGGTCCTACGAGCAGTACTTC CSVRLAGSYEQYF
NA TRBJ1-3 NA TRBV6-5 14 TGTGCCAGCAGTTACTCGAGTTCTGGAAACACCATATATTTT CASSYSSSGNTIYF
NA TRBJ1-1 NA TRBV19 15 TGTGCCAGGCAGCGAGGCCTACACTTAGGCACTGAAGCTTTCTTT CARQRGLHLGTEAFF
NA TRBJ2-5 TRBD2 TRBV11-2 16 TGTGCCAGCAGCTTATTTAGCGGGGGGGCCACAGAGACCCAGTACTTC CASSLFSGGATETQYF